One sample yielded the 4 T cell receptor beta chains listed below, sequenced in a study of T-cell reconstitution after alpha-beta-depleted transplantation in children. It was with unique molecular identifiers that the TCRbeta library was prepared. Each CDR3 protein gets one entry after TCRdb re-called the PCR reads with MiXCR. This sample yields roughly 200,000 distinct CDR3 sequences, of which 8% to 10% are seen a single time; less than 8% belongs to the top ten. The material sequenced was PBMCs from the stem cell graft donor, taken from the stem cell graft. These receptors were taken from a human donor who donated a stem cell graft to a child with acute lymphoblastic leukemia.

This clonotype was seen a few times. The chain joins TRBV12-3 or TRBV12-4 to TRBJ2-1, with 10 bases matching TRBD1. The CDR3 spans 16 residues. Losses at the gene ends were 3 bases for V and 7 bases for J; bases not matched to a gene: 9. The CDR3 sequence is CASSFRRTGGLNEQFF. The CDR3 DNA is TGTGCCAGCAGTTTCAGGCGGACAGGGGGATTGAATGAGCAGTTCTTC.

This clonotype was seen at least ten times. V is TRBV5-1 and J is TRBJ2-7; TRBD1 matches at 7 bases. V lost 5 bases and J lost 2; bases outside the gene matches: 10. The length of the CDR3 is 15 residues. The germline V gene encodes CDR1 SGHRS and CDR2 YFSETQ. The CDR3 loop reads CASRYHRDRTYEQYF. CDR3 coding DNA: TGCGCCAGCAGATACCACCGGGACAGAACCTACGAGCAGTACTTC. Full variable domain (missing parts from reference TRBV5-1 and TRBJ2-7): KAGVTQTPRYLIKTRGQQVTLSCSPISGHRSVSWYQQTPGQGLQFLFEYFSETQRNKGNFPGRFSGRQFSNSRSEMNVSTLELGDSALYLCASRYHRDRTYEQYFGPGTRLTVT.

The rearrangement joins TRBV7-6 to TRBJ2-5; D uncertain. Trimming took 6 bases from V and 2 from J, leaving 13 bases between them. The CDR3 has 14 amino acids. Germline V gene sequence: CDR1 SGHVS, CDR2 FNYEAQ. The DNA of the CDR3 is TGTGCCAGCAGTCAGGACGGCCCTCAAGAGACCCAGTACTTC. Translating it yields CASSQDGPQETQYF.

This clonotype occurred many times. The chain uses TRBV11-2 and TRBJ2-7, with D perhaps TRBD2 (6 bases). The V end was cut by 1 base, the J end by 4 bases, with 23 bases between. This CDR3 is 18 amino acids long. In germline, CDR1 is SGHAT, CDR2 FQNNGV. CDR3 sequence reads: CASSLVRRLDYQFYEQYF. CDR3 bases: TGTGCCAGCAGCTTAGTTCGACGGCTGGACTACCAATTTTACGAGCAGTACTTC.